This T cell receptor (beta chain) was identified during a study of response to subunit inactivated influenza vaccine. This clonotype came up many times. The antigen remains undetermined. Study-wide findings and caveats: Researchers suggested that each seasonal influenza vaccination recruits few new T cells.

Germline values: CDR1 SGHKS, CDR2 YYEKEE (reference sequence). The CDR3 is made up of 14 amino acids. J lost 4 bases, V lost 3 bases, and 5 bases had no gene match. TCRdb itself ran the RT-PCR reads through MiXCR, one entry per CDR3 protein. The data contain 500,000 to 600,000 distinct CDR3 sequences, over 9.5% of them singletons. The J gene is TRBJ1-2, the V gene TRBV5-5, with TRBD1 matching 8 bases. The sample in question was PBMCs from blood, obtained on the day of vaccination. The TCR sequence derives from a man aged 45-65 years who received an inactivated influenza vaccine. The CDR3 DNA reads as TGTGCCAGCAGCTGGGACAGGTCTATCTATGGCTACACCTTC. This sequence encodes CASSWDRSIYGYTF.